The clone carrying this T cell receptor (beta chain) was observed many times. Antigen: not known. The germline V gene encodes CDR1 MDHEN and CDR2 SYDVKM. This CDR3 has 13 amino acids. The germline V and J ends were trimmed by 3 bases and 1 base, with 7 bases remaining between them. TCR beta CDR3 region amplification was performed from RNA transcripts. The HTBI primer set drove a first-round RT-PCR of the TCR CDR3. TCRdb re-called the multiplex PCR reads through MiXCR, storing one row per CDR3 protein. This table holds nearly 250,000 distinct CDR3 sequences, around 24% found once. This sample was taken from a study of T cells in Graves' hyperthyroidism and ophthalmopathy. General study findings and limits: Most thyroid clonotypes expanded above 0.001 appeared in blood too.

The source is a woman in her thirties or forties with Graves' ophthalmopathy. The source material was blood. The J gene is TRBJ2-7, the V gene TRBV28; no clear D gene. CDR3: CASSLSASYEQYF. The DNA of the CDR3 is TGTGCCAGCAGTTTGTCAGCGTCCTACGAGCAGTACTTC.